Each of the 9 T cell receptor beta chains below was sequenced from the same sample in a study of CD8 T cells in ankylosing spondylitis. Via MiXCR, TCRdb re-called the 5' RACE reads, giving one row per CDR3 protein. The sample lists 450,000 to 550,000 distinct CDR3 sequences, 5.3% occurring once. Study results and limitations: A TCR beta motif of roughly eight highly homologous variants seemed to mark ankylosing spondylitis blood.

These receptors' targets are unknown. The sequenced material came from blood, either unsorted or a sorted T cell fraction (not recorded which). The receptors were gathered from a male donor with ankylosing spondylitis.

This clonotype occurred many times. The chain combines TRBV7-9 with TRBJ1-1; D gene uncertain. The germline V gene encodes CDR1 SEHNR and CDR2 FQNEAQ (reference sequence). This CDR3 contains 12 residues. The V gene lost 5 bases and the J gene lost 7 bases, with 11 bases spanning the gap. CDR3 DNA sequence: TGTGCCAGCAGCCACGACTACGTTGAAGCTTTCTTT. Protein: CASSHDYVEAFF.

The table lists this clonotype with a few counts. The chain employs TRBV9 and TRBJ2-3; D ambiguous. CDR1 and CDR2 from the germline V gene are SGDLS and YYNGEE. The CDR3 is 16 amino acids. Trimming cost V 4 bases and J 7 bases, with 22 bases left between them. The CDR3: CASSHYEDRNRNTQYF. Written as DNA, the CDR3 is TGTGCCAGCAGCCACTACGAGGACCGGAACAGAAATACGCAGTATTTT. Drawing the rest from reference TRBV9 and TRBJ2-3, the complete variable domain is DSGVTQTPKHLITATGQRVTLRCSPRSGDLSVYWYQQSLDQGLQFLIQYYNGEERAKGNILERFSAQQFPDLHSELNLSSLELGDSALYFCASSHYEDRNRNTQYFGPGTRLTVL.

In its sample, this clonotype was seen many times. DNA for the CDR3: TGCGCCAGCAGCCAAGATCTCAGTCGGGGATACAATGAGCAGTTCTTC. Protein product: CASSQDLSRGYNEQFF. This chain connects TRBV4-3 to TRBJ2-1; D perhaps matches TRBD2 (5 bases). Looked up from germline, CDR1 is LGHNA and CDR2 is YSLEER. This CDR3 contains 16 residues. The V gene lost 0 bases and the J gene lost 4 bases, with 13 bases spanning the gap.

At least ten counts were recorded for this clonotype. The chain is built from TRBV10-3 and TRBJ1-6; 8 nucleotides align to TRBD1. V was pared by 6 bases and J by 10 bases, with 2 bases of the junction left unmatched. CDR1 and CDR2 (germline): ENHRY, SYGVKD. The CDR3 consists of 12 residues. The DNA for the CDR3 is TGTGCCATCAGAGGACAGGGCTCACCCCTCCACTTT. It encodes CAIRGQGSPLHF.

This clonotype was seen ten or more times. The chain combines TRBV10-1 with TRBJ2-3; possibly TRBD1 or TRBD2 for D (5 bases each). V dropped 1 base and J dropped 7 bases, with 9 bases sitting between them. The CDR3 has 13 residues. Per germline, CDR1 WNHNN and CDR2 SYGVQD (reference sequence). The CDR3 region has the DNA TGCGCCAGCAGTGAGTTGAGGGGTAATACGCAGTATTTT. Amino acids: CASSELRGNTQYF.

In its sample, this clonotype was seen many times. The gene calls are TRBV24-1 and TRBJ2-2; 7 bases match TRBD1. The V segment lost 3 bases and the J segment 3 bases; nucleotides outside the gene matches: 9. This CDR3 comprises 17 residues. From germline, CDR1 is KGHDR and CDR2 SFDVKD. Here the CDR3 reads CATSDLDRAKDTGELFF. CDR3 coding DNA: TGTGCCACCAGTGATCTAGACAGGGCAAAGGACACCGGGGAGCTGTTTTTT.

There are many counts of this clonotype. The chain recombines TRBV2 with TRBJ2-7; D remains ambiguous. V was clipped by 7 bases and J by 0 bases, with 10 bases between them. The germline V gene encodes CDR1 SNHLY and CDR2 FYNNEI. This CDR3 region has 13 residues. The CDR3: CASTGVSSYEQYF. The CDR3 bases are TGTGCCAGCACAGGCGTTAGCTCCTACGAGCAGTACTTC. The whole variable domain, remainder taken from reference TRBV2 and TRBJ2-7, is EPEVTQTPSHQVTQMGQEVILRCVPISNHLYFYWYRQILGQKVEFLVSFYNNEISEKSEIFDDQFSVERPDGSNFTLKIRSTKLEDSAMYFCASTGVSSYEQYFGPGTRLTVT.

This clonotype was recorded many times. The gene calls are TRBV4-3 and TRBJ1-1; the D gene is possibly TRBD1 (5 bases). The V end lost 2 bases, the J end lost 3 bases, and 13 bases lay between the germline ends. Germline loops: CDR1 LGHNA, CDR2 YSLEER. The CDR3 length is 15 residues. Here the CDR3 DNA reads TGCGCCAGCAGCCAACGAGACAGACTAGACACTGAAGCTTTCTTT. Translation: CASSQRDRLDTEAFF.

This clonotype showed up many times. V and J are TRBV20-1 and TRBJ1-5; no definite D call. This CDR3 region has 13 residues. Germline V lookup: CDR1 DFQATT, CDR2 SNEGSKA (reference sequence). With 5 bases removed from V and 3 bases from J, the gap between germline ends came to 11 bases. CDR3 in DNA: TGCAGTGCTCCGGACCGGACCAATCAGCCCCAGCATTTT. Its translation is CSAPDRTNQPQHF.